These T cell receptor beta chains were read from a single sample in a study of CD8 T cells in ankylosing spondylitis. TCRdb redid the calling of the 5' RACE reads with MiXCR, one entry per CDR3 protein. In the table there are some 240,000 distinct CDR3 sequences, approximately 20% of which are singletons. Sequencing used blood, either unsorted or a sorted T cell fraction (not recorded which). These receptors were obtained from a male donor with ankylosing spondylitis or in good health (not recorded which). CDR3s include the opening cysteine and the closing phenylalanine or tryptophan. The order of the fields is CDR3 protein, CDR3 DNA, D gene, J gene, clone size, V gene. The D gene is left open where the match is weak. Clone size is stated in some rows and not others, as once, few, many or a class when expanded.

CDR3: CASSLFRGYTEAFF
DNA: TGTGCCAGCAGCTTGTTCAGGGGGTACACTGAAGCTTTCTTT
D: TRBD1
J: TRBJ1-1
size: many
V: TRBV5-5

CDR3: CASSQDTGLPGDTQYF
DNA: TGTGCCAGCAGCCAAGACACCGGTCTACCTGGAGATACGCAGTATTTT
D: -
J: TRBJ2-3
size: -
V: TRBV3-1

CDR3: CASSIELSGNYYNEQFF
DNA: TGTGCCAGCAGTATCGAGCTTAGCGGAAATTACTACAATGAGCAGTTCTTC
D: -
J: TRBJ2-1
size: -
V: TRBV6-2/TRBV6-3

CDR3: CSVEDSGTGGSYEQYF
DNA: TGCAGCGTTGAAGATAGTGGGACAGGAGGCTCCTACGAGCAGTACTTC
D: TRBD1
J: TRBJ2-7
size: few
V: TRBV29-1

CDR3: CASSQDTGLPNTEAFF
DNA: TGCGCCAGCAGCCAAGATACAGGGCTACCTAACACTGAAGCTTTCTTT
D: -
J: TRBJ1-1
size: many
V: TRBV4-3

CDR3: CASSVESIGKEQFF
DNA: TGTGCCAGCAGCGTAGAATCGATTGGGAAGGAGCAGTTCTTC
D: -
J: TRBJ2-1
size: few
V: TRBV9

CDR3: CASRTYGGQSYQETQYF
DNA: TGTGCCAGCAGAACTTACGGGGGACAGTCTTACCAAGAGACCCAGTACTTC
D: -
J: TRBJ2-5
size: many
V: TRBV6-1

CDR3: CASRGGVSYNEQFF
DNA: TGTGCCAGCAGGGGGGGAGTGAGCTACAATGAGCAGTTCTTC
D: -
J: TRBJ2-1
size: once
V: TRBV21-1

CDR3: CSGQGTNSSYNEQFF
DNA: TGCAGCGGCCAAGGGACCAACAGCTCCTACAATGAGCAGTTCTTC
D: -
J: TRBJ2-1
size: -
V: TRBV29-1

CDR3: CASSQFRQATYNEQFF
DNA: TGCGCCAGCAGCCAATTCCGACAGGCGACCTACAATGAGCAGTTCTTC
D: -
J: TRBJ2-1
size: -
V: TRBV4-3

CDR3: CASSQEVWGYEQYF
DNA: TGTGCCAGCAGCCAAGAGGTCTGGGGCTACGAGCAGTACTTC
D: -
J: TRBJ2-7
size: few
V: TRBV4-2

CDR3: CASSLFPGLAGGVSFSTDTQYF
DNA: TGTGCCAGCAGCTTATTTCCGGGACTAGCGGGAGGAGTGAGTTTTAGCACAGATACGCAGTATTTT
D: TRBD2
J: TRBJ2-3
size: -
V: TRBV7-2

CDR3: CASRLRTGEVFDGYTF
DNA: TGTGCCAGCAGACTTCGGACAGGGGAGGTATTCGACGGCTACACCTTC
D: TRBD1
J: TRBJ1-2
size: few
V: TRBV6-1

CDR3: CSVVWGSEQYF
DNA: TGCAGCGTGGTTTGGGGGTCCGAGCAGTACTTC
D: -
J: TRBJ2-7
size: -
V: TRBV29-1

CDR3: CASSFSGGYEQYF
DNA: TGTGCCAGCAGCTTCTCAGGGGGCTACGAGCAGTACTTC
D: TRBD1
J: TRBJ2-7
size: many
V: TRBV7-8

CDR3: CSARLAYQETQYF
DNA: TGCAGTGCTAGGCTCGCCTACCAAGAGACCCAGTACTTC
D: -
J: TRBJ2-5
size: -
V: TRBV20-1

CDR3: CASSREHSEQYF
DNA: TGTGCCAGCAGCCGTGAGCATAGCGAGCAGTACTTC
D: -
J: TRBJ2-7
size: -
V: TRBV7-8

CDR3: CASSSTPSGRAVEQFF
DNA: TGTGCCAGCAGTTCCACTCCTAGCGGGAGGGCCGTTGAGCAGTTCTTC
D: TRBD2
J: TRBJ2-1
size: few
V: TRBV27

CDR3: CASRDQGRGEKLFF
DNA: TGCGCCAGCAGGGATCAGGGTCGCGGTGAAAAACTGTTTTTT
D: -
J: TRBJ1-4
size: few
V: TRBV5-1

CDR3: CASSARGVYYNEQFF
DNA: TGTGCCAGCAGTGCCAGGGGTGTTTACTACAATGAGCAGTTCTTC
D: -
J: TRBJ2-1
size: many
V: TRBV12-3/TRBV12-4

CDR3: CAISTDSDTGELFF
DNA: TGTGCCATCAGTACCGACTCCGACACCGGGGAGCTGTTTTTT
D: -
J: TRBJ2-2
size: -
V: TRBV10-3

CDR3: CASSPWGRRSSGANVLTF
DNA: TGTGCCAGCAGCCCATGGGGGAGGAGATCCTCTGGGGCCAACGTCCTGACTTTC
D: -
J: TRBJ2-6
size: -
V: TRBV11-1

CDR3: CAISDATGAQETQYF
DNA: TGTGCCATCAGTGACGCGACAGGGGCCCAAGAGACCCAGTACTTC
D: TRBD1
J: TRBJ2-5
size: -
V: TRBV10-3

CDR3: CASSQAESSQQYF
DNA: TGTGCCAGCAGCCAGGCCGAGTCCTCTCAGCAGTACTTC
D: -
J: TRBJ2-7
size: few
V: TRBV11-1

CDR3: CSVENRYEQYF
DNA: TGCAGCGTTGAAAACCGGTACGAGCAGTACTTC
D: -
J: TRBJ2-7
size: few
V: TRBV29-1

CDR3: CASSYSDVYNEQFF
DNA: TGTGCCAGCAGTTACTCGGATGTATACAATGAGCAGTTCTTC
D: -
J: TRBJ2-1
size: -
V: TRBV6-5

CDR3: CSVARGAGQADNEQFF
DNA: TGCAGCGTTGCCCGCGGAGCGGGACAGGCGGACAATGAGCAGTTCTTC
D: -
J: TRBJ2-1
size: -
V: TRBV29-1

CDR3: CASSFTGGDEQYF
DNA: TGTGCCAGCAGTTTCACGGGGGGGGACGAGCAGTACTTC
D: TRBD2
J: TRBJ2-7
size: once
V: TRBV12-3/TRBV12-4

CDR3: CASSSYLGLGETQYF
DNA: TGTGCCAGCAGCTCCTACTTGGGCCTCGGGGAGACCCAGTACTTC
D: -
J: TRBJ2-5
size: few
V: TRBV9

CDR3: CASSLSNEKLFF
DNA: TGTGCCAGCAGCTTGTCTAATGAAAAACTGTTTTTT
D: -
J: TRBJ1-4
size: few
V: TRBV7-8

CDR3: CSANPLTSHEPYEQYF
DNA: TGCAGTGCTAACCCTCTGACTAGCCACGAACCCTACGAGCAGTACTTC
D: TRBD2
J: TRBJ2-7
size: -
V: TRBV20-1

CDR3: CASSFDTQYF
DNA: TGTGCCAGCAGCTTTGATACGCAGTATTTT
D: -
J: TRBJ2-3
size: few
V: TRBV7-2

CDR3: CASSLWREDYTGELFF
DNA: TGTGCCAGCAGCTTATGGCGGGAAGATTACACCGGGGAGCTGTTTTTT
D: -
J: TRBJ2-2
size: few
V: TRBV7-8

CDR3: CATMVSSAYEQYF
DNA: TGTGCCACCATGGTCTCGAGCGCCTACGAGCAGTACTTC
D: -
J: TRBJ2-7
size: -
V: TRBV12-3/TRBV12-4

CDR3: CASRTGPGYTF
DNA: TGTGCCAGCAGGACAGGTCCTGGCTACACCTTC
D: -
J: TRBJ1-2
size: few
V: TRBV6-2/TRBV6-3

CDR3: CASSLRPGELFF
DNA: TGTGCCAGCAGTTTACGACCCGGGGAGCTGTTTTTT
D: -
J: TRBJ2-2
size: -
V: TRBV27

CDR3: CASSQEGRASYEQYF
DNA: TGCGCCAGCAGCCAAGAAGGCAGGGCGTCCTACGAGCAGTACTTC
D: -
J: TRBJ2-7
size: -
V: TRBV4-1

CDR3: CASSVGGRVDNEQFF
DNA: TGTGCCAGCAGCGTAGGCGGGAGGGTGGACAATGAGCAGTTCTTC
D: TRBD2
J: TRBJ2-1
size: few
V: TRBV9

CDR3: CASSLGVAPRGETQYF
DNA: TGTGCCAGCAGCCTGGGGGTAGCGCCAAGGGGGGAGACCCAGTACTTC
D: -
J: TRBJ2-5
size: -
V: TRBV7-2

CDR3: CATSRVGILQETQYF
DNA: TGTGCCACCAGCAGAGTTGGGATCTTACAAGAGACCCAGTACTTC
D: -
J: TRBJ2-5
size: -
V: TRBV15

CDR3: CASTQTLRETQYF
DNA: TGTGCCAGCACCCAAACCCTACGGGAGACCCAGTACTTC
D: -
J: TRBJ2-5
size: -
V: TRBV12-3/TRBV12-4

CDR3: CASSAPGEQYF
DNA: TGCGCCAGCAGCGCTCCGGGGGAGCAGTACTTC
D: -
J: TRBJ2-7
size: few
V: TRBV5-1

CDR3: CASGYNEQFF
DNA: TGTGCCAGCGGCTACAATGAGCAGTTCTTC
D: -
J: TRBJ2-1
size: many
V: TRBV12-3/TRBV12-4

CDR3: CSARVSSRSSYEQYF
DNA: TGCAGTGCTAGAGTCTCCTCTAGAAGCTCCTACGAGCAGTACTTC
D: -
J: TRBJ2-7
size: -
V: TRBV20-1

CDR3: CATSDSGRDSYNEQFF
DNA: TGTGCCACCAGTGATTCAGGGAGAGATTCCTACAATGAGCAGTTCTTC
D: -
J: TRBJ2-1
size: many
V: TRBV24-1

CDR3: CASRFVGGNTYEQYF
DNA: TGTGCCAGCAGATTCGTTGGGGGGAATACCTACGAGCAGTACTTC
D: -
J: TRBJ2-7
size: -
V: TRBV6-1

CDR3: CASSVTGVATEAFF
DNA: TGCGCCAGCAGCGTCACAGGGGTGGCCACTGAAGCTTTCTTT
D: TRBD1
J: TRBJ1-1
size: -
V: TRBV5-1

CDR3: CASSPRNLQGSTGELFF
DNA: TGTGCTAGCAGTCCTCGCAACCTACAGGGGAGCACCGGGGAGCTGTTTTTT
D: TRBD1
J: TRBJ2-2
size: -
V: TRBV7-7

CDR3: CASSLEAGRSEQFF
DNA: TGCGCCAGCAGCTTGGAGGCCGGGAGGTCTGAGCAGTTCTTC
D: TRBD2
J: TRBJ2-1
size: once
V: TRBV5-1

CDR3: CASSFGRGAGNTIYF
DNA: TGTGCCAGCAGTTTTGGGAGGGGAGCTGGAAACACCATATATTTT
D: -
J: TRBJ1-3
size: -
V: TRBV12-3/TRBV12-4

CDR3: CSAREMGETQYF
DNA: TGCAGTGCTAGGGAGATGGGAGAGACCCAGTACTTC
D: -
J: TRBJ2-5
size: -
V: TRBV20-1

CDR3: CASSVLAGAPYNEQFF
DNA: TGTGCCAGCAGCGTTTTAGCGGGAGCTCCCTACAATGAGCAGTTCTTC
D: TRBD2
J: TRBJ2-1
size: -
V: TRBV9

CDR3: CASSFGMAEIQETQYF
DNA: TGTGCCAGCAGTTTTGGTATGGCGGAAATCCAAGAGACCCAGTACTTC
D: -
J: TRBJ2-5
size: -
V: TRBV12-3/TRBV12-4

CDR3: CASSRAGASDTQYF
DNA: TGTGCCAGCAGTCGAGCAGGGGCCTCAGATACGCAGTATTTT
D: -
J: TRBJ2-3
size: few
V: TRBV12-3/TRBV12-4

CDR3: CASSEGSGSSYNEQFF
DNA: TGTGCCAGCAGCGAAGGGTCGGGGAGCTCCTACAATGAGCAGTTCTTC
D: -
J: TRBJ2-1
size: -
V: TRBV7-9